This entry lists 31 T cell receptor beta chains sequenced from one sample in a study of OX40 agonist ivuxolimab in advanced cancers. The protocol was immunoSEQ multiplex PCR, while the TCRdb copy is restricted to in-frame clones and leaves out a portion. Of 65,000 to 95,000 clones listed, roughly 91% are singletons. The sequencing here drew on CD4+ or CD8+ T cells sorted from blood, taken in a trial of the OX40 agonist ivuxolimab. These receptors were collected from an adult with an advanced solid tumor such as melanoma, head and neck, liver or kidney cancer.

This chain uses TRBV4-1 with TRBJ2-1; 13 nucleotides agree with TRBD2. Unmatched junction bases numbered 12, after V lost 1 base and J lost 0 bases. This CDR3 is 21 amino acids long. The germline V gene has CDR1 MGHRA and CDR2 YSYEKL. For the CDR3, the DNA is TGCGCCAGCAGCCAAGCCTTTACTAGCGGGAGGGCCCCGGGCTCCTACAATGAGCAGTTCTTC. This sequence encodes CASSQAFTSGRAPGSYNEQFF.

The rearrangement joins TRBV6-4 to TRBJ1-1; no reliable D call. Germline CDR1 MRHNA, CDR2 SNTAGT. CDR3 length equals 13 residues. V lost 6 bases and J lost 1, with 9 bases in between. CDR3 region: CASSKGANTEAFF. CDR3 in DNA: TGTGCCAGCAGCAAAGGCGCGAACACTGAAGCTTTCTTT.

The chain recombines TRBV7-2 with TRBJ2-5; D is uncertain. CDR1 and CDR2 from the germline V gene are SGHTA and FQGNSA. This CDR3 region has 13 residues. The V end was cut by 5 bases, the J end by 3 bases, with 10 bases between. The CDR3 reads CASSPPNEETQYF. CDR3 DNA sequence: TGTGCCAGCAGCCCCCCTAACGAAGAGACCCAGTACTTC.

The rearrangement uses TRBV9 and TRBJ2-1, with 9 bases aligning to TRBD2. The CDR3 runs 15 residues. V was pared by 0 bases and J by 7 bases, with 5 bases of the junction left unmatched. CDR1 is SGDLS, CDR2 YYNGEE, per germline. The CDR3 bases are TGTGCCAGCAGCGTAGGCGTAGCGGGAGTTAATGAGCAGTTCTTC. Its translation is CASSVGVAGVNEQFF.

CDR3 region: CAIRPGLAASSYNEQFF. The CDR3 DNA follows: TGTGCCATCAGACCGGGACTAGCGGCAAGCTCCTACAATGAGCAGTTCTTC. The V call is TRBV10-3, the J call TRBJ2-1; 11 bases are shared with TRBD2. The CDR3 has 17 residues. The germline CDR1 and CDR2 sequences are ENHRY and SYGVKD. V trimming: 6 bases; J trimming: 0 bases; junction bases outside the gene matches: 7.

The DNA of the CDR3 is TGTGCCAGCAGCTCATCGGGGGGCCTGGAGACCCAGTACTTC. This sequence encodes CASSSSGGLETQYF. V and J are TRBV5-4 and TRBJ2-5; a weak D match, TRBD2 (7 bases). The CDR3 covers 14 residues. CDR1 SGHNT and CDR2 YYREEE come from the germline V gene (reference sequence). Trimming stripped 3 bases from V and 5 bases from J, with 14 bases between.

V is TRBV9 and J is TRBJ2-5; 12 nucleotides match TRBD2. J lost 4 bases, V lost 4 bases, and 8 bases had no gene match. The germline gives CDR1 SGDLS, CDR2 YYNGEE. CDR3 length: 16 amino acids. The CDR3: CASSSLSGLAGETQYF. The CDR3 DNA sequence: TGTGCCAGCAGCTCCCTGTCGGGACTAGCGGGAGAGACCCAGTACTTC.

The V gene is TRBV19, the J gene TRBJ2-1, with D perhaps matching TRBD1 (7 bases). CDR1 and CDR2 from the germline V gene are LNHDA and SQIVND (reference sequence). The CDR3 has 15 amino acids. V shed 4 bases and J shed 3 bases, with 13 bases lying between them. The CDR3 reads CASSTQGGIYNEQFF. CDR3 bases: TGTGCCAGTAGTACCCAGGGGGGTATCTACAATGAGCAGTTCTTC.

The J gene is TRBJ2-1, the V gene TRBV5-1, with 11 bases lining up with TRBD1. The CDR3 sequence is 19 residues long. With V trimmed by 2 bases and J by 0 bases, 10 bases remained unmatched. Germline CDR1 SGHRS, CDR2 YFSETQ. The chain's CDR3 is CASSLLGQGALNSYNEQFF. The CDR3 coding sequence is TGCGCCAGCAGCTTATTAGGACAGGGGGCTTTAAACTCCTACAATGAGCAGTTCTTC.

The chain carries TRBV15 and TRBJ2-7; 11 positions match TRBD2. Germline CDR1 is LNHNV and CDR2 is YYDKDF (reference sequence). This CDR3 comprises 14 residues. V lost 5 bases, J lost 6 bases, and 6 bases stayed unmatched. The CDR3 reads CATSPRLAGSEQYF. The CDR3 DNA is TGTGCCACCAGCCCCCGACTAGCGGGAAGCGAGCAGTACTTC.

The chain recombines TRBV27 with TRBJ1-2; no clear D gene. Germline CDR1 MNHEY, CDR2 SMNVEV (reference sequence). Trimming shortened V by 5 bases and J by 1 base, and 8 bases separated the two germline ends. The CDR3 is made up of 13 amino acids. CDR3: CASSQKGNYGYTF. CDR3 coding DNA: TGTGCCAGCAGTCAGAAGGGTAACTATGGCTACACCTTC.

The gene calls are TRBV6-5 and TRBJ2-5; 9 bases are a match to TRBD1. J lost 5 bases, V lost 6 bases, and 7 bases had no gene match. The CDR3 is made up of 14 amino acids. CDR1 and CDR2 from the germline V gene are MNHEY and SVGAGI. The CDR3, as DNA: TGTGCCAGCAGGTACAGGGGGCGCGAGGAGACCCAGTACTTC. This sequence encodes CASRYRGREETQYF.

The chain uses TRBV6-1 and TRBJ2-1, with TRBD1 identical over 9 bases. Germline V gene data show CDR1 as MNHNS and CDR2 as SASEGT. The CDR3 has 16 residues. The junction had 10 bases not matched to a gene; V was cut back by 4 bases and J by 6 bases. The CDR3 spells CASSAPRGQGRNEQFF. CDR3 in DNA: TGTGCCAGCAGTGCACCAAGGGGACAGGGCCGCAATGAGCAGTTCTTC.

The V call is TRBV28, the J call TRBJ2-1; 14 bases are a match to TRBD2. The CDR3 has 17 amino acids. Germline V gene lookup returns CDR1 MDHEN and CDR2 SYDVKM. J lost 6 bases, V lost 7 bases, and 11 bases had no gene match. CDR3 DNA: TGTGCCAGCATTTCGGGACTAGCGGGAGCAGGGACCAATGAGCAGTTCTTC. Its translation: CASISGLAGAGTNEQFF.

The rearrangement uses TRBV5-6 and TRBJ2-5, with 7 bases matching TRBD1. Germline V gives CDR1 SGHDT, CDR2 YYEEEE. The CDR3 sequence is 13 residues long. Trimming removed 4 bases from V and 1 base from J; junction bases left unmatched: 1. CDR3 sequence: CASSGDSQETQYF. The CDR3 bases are TGTGCCAGCAGCGGGGACAGCCAAGAGACCCAGTACTTC.

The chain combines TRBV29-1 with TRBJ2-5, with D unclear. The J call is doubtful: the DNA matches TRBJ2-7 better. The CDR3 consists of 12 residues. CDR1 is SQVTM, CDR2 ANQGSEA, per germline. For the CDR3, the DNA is TGCAGCGTTGAGGCAGGAGCCTACGAGCAGTACTTC. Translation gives CSVEAGAYEQYF.

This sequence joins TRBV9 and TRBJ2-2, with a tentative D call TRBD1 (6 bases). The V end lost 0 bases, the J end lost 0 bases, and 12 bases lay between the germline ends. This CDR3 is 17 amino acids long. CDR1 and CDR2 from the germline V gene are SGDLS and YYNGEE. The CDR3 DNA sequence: TGTGCCAGCAGCGTAGTCCCTGGACAGTCGAACACCGGGGAGCTGTTTTTT. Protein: CASSVVPGQSNTGELFF.

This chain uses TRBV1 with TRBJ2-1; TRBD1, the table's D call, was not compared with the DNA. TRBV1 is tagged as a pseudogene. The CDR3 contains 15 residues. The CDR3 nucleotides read TGCACCAGCAGCTACGGGACAGGGAAAGGCGATGAGCAGTTCTTC. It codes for CTSSYGTGKGDEQFF.

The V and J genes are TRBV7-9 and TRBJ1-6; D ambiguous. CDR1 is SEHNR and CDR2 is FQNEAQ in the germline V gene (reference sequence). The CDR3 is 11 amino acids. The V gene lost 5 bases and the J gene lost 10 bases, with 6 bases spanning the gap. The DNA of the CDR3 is TGTGCCAGCAGCGAGGGATCACCCCTCCACTTT. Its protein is CASSEGSPLHF.

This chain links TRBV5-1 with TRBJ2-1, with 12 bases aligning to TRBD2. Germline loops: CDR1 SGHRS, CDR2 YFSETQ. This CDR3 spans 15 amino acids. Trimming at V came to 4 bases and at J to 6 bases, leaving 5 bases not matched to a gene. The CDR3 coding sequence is TGCGCCAGCAGCCTCGGACTAGCGGGGATCAATGAGCAGTTCTTC. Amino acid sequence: CASSLGLAGINEQFF. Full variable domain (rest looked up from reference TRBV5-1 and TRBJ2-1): KAGVTQTPRYLIKTRGQQVTLSCSPISGHRSVSWYQQTPGQGLQFLFEYFSETQRNKGNFPGRFSGRQFSNSRSEMNVSTLELGDSALYLCASSLGLAGINEQFFGPGTRLTVL.

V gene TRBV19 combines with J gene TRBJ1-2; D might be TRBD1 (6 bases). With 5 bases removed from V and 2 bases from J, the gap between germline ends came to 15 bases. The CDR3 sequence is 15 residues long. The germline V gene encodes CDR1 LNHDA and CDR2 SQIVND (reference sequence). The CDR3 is CASSPGSGANYGYTF. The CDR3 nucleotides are TGTGCCAGTAGTCCGGGCTCAGGGGCAAACTATGGCTACACCTTC.

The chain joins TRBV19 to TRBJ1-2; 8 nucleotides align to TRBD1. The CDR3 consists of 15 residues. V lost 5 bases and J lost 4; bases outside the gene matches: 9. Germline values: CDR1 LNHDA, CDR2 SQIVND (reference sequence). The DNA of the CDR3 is TGTGCCAGTAGTCCCCTGGACAGGGAAGGCTATGGCTACACCTTC. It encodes CASSPLDREGYGYTF.

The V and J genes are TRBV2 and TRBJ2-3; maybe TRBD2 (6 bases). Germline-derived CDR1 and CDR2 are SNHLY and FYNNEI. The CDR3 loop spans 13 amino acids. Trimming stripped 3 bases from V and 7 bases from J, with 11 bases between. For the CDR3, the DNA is TGTGCCAGCAGTGACAGACTAGTAAATACGCAGTATTTT. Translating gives CASSDRLVNTQYF.

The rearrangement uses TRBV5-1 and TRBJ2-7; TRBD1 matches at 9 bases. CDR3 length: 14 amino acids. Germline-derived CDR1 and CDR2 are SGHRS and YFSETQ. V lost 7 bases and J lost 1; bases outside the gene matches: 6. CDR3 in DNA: TGCGCCAGCTCCTCGGGACAGGGTTCCTACGAGCAGTACTTC. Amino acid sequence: CASSSGQGSYEQYF.

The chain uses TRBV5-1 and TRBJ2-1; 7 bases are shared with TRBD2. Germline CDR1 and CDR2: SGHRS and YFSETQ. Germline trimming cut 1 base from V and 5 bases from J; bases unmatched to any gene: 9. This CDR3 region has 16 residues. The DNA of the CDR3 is TGCGCCAGCAGCTTGCCAGCGGGATCCGGGAACAATGAGCAGTTCTTC. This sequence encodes CASSLPAGSGNNEQFF.

This CDR3 is CASSPGTGRNQPQHF. Written as DNA, the CDR3 is TGTGCCAGTAGCCCGGGGACAGGGCGCAATCAGCCCCAGCATTTT. This chain connects TRBV19 to TRBJ1-5; TRBD1 agrees at 9 bases. The CDR3 loop spans 15 amino acids. Germline V gives CDR1 LNHDA, CDR2 SQIVND (reference sequence). J gave up 2 bases and V 6 bases, and 5 bases lay outside the gene matches.

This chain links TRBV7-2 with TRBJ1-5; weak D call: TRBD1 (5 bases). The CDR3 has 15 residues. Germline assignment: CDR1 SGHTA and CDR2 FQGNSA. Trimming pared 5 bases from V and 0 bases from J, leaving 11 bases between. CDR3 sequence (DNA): TGTGCCAGCAGCCCTCGGCAGGGTAGCAATCAGCCCCAGCATTTT. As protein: CASSPRQGSNQPQHF.

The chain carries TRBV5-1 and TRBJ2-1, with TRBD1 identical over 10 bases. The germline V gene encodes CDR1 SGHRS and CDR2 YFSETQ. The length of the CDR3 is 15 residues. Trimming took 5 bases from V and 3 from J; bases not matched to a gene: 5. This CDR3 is CASRAGTGVYNEQFF. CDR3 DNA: TGCGCCAGCAGAGCCGGGACAGGGGTCTACAATGAGCAGTTCTTC.

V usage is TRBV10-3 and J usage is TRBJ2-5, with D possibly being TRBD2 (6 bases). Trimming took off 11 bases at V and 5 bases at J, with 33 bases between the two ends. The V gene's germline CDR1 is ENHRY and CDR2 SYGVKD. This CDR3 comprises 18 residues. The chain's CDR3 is CAARPSSDGDWPGETQYF. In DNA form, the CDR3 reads TGTGCCGCTCGCCCGAGCAGTGACGGGGACTGGCCAGGGGAGACCCAGTACTTC.

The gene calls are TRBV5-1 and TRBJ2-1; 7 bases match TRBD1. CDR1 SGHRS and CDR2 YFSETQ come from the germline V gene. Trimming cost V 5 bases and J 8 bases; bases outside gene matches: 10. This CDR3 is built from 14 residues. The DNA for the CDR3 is TGCGCCAGCAGAGGAGACAGGGTTCTCGATGAGCAGTTCTTC. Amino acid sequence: CASRGDRVLDEQFF. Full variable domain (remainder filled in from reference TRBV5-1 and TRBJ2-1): KAGVTQTPRYLIKTRGQQVTLSCSPISGHRSVSWYQQTPGQGLQFLFEYFSETQRNKGNFPGRFSGRQFSNSRSEMNVSTLELGDSALYLCASRGDRVLDEQFFGPGTRLTVL.

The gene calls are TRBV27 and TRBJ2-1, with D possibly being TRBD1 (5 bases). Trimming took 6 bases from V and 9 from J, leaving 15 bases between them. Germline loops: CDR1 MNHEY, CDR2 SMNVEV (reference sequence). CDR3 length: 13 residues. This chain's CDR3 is CASSLPRAAEQFF. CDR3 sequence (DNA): TGTGCCAGCAGCCTGCCCAGGGCGGCTGAGCAGTTCTTC.